This T cell receptor (beta chain) was captured in a study of T cell changes during pregnancy in multiple sclerosis (dated by TCRdb to between 2018 and 2021). Study-wide context: The study looked at changes in the T cell repertoire across pregnancy in women with multiple sclerosis.

Preparation of the library involved the immunoSEQ multiplex PCR assay. TCRdb mirrors the immuneACCESS table, restricted to in-frame sequences. Some clones are absent from its copies; in checked studies, under half trace to an unresolved V gene, and the reason for the others is unknown. This sample is represented by 75,000 to 90,000 clones; 90% to 95% of them were singletons. The leading ten clones occupy 3.5% of the sample. As to this clone: Its recognized antigen is unknown. Base qualities are not recorded, but no much larger clone differs from it by a single base.

Trimmed from V: 9 bases; trimmed from J: 5 bases; junction bases lacking a gene match: 8. From a lookup of the germline V gene, CDR1 and CDR2 are ENHRY and SYGVKD. From cysteine to phenylalanine, the CDR3 is 13 amino acids long. Left in the record is the CDR3 DNA by itself, 39 bases read in frame from the first base. Recombination linked TRBV10-3 to TRBJ2-5; the central 8 bases match TRBD2. This TCR came from a female donor in good health, serving as a control in a pregnancy study. Some clones in this sample may be carry-over from other donors' samples. The specimen comprised PBMCs, sampled in the first trimester of pregnancy. The DNA reads as follows: TGTGCCATTTTAGCGGGGCGAGGGGAGACCCAGTACTTC. It encodes CAILAGRGETQYF.